The clone carrying this T cell receptor beta chain showed up many times. Its antigen is as yet unknown. TCRdb passed the RACE reads through MiXCR, listing each CDR3 protein once. Counted here are a few hundred thousand distinct CDR3 sequences, about 7.7% occurring once; the ten biggest clones make up 1.2%. As for time point: pre-sensitization, week 0. Regarding treatment: therapeutic diphenylcyclopropenone sensitization with weekly scalp DPC. This specimen belongs to a study of human T cells and chemical hapten exposure. Study-wide context: How much TCR each sample yielded varied, mostly because pooled library volumes differed slightly. Regarding the study as a whole: After DPC sensitization, TCRs above 1 in 1000 frequency showed no change.

The CDR3 totals 20 residues. Between the trimmed V and J ends, which lost 7 bases and 0 bases, there was a span of 25 bases. Germline CDR1 and CDR2: SEHNR and FQNEAQ (reference sequence). This receptor was obtained from a man younger than 30 with alopecia areata. Some clones in this sample may be carry-over from other donors' samples. Material: whole blood, obtained in connection with sensitization to the hapten diphenylcyclopropenone (DPC). The J gene is TRBJ1-6, the V gene TRBV7-9, with D unclear. DNA for the CDR3: TGTGCCAGCACCCCTAGTGCGAGTCCAGGTGAAGGCTCCTATAATTCACCCCTCCACTTT. The encoded protein is CASTPSASPGEGSYNSPLHF.